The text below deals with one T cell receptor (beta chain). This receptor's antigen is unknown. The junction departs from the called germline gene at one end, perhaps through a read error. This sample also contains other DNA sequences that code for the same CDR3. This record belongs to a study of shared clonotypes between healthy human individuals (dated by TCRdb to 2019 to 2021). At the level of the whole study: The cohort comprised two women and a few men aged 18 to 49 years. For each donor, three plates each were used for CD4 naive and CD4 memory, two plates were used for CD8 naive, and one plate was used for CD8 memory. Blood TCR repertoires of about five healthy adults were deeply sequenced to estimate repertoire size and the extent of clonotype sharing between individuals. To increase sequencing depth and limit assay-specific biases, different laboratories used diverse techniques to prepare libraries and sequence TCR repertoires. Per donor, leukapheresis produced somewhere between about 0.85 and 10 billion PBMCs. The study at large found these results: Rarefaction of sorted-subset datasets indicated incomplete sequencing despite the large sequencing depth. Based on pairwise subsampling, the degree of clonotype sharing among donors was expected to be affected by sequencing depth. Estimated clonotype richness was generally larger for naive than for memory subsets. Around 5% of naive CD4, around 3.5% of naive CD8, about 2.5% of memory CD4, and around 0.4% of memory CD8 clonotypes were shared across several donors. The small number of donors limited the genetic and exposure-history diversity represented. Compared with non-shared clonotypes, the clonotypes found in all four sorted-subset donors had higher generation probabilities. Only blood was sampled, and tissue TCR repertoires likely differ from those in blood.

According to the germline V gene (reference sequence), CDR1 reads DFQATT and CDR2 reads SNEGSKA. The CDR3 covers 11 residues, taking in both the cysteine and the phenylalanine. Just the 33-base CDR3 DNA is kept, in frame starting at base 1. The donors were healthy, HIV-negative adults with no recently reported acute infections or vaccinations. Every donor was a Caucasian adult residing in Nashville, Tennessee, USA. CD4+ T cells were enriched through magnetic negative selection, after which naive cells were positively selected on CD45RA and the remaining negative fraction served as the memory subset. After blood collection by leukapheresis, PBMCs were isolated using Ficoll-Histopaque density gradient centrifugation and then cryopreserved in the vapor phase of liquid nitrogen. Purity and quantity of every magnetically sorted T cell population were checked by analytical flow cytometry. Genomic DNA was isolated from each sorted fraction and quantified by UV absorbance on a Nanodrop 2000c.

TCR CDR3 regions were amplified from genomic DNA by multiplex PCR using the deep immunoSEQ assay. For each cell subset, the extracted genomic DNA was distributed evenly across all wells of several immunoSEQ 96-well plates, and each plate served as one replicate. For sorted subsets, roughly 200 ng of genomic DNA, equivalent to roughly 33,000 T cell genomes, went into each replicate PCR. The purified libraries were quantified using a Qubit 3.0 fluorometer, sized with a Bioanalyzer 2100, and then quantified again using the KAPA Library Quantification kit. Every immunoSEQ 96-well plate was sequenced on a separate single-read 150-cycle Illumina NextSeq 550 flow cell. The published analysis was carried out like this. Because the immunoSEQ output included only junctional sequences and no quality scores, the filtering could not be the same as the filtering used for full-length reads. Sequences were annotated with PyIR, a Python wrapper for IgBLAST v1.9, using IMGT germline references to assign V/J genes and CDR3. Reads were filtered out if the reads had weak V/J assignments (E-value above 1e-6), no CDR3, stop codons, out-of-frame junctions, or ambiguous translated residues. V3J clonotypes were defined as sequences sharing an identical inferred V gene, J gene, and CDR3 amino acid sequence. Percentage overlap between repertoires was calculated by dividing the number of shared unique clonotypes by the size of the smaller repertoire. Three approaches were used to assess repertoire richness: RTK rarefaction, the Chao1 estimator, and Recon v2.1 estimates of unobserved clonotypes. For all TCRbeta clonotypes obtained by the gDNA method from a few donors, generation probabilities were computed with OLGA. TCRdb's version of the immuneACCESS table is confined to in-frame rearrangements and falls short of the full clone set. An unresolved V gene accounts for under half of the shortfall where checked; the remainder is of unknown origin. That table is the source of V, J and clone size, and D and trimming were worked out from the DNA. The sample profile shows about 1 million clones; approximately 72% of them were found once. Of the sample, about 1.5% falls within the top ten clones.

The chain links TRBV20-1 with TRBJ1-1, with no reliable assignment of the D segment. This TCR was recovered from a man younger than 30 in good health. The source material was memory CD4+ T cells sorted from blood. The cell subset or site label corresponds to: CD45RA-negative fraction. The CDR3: CSAGENTEAFF. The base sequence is TGCAGTGCTGGAGAGAACACTGAAGCTTTCTTT.